This TCR beta chain emerged from a study of blood T cell repertoires in COVID-19. In the study overall: Acute-phase and convalescent COVID-19 samples originated in the United States, Italy and Spain. T cells, B-cell-depleted T cells, or PBMCs provided the cDNA or gDNA that served as material.

Assay: immunoSEQ multiplex PCR; the TCRdb copy retains only in-frame clones and omits some. The profile covers just over 300,000 clones, with roughly 85% appearing a single time and less than 2.5% taken by the ten largest. This CDR3 region has 12 residues. V was clipped by 6 bases and J by 4 bases, with 9 bases between them. Germline V gene data show CDR1 as SNHLY and CDR2 as FYNNEI. The study drew participants aged about 18 to 89 years from about two dozen US areas. Which cohort a participant joined came from the clinical history participants gave. The TCR sequence derives from a young man who had recovered from COVID-19. Material: PBMCs or T cells enriched from blood (not recorded which). The rearrangement uses TRBV2 and TRBJ1-2; possibly TRBD1 for D (6 bases). The CDR3 sequence: CASRGTSYGYTF. As DNA, the CDR3 is TGTGCCAGCAGAGGGACAAGCTATGGCTACACCTTC.